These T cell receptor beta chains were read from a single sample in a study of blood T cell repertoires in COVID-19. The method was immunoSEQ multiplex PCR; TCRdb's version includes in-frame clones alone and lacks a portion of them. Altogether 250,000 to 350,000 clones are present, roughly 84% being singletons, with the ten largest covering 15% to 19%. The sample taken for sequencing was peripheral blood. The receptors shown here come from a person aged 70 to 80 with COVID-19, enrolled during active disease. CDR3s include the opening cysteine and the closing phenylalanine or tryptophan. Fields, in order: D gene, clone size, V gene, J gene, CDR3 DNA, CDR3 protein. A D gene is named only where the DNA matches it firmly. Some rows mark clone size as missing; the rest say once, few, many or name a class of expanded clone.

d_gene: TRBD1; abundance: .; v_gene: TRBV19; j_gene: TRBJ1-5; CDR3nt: TGTGCCAGCAGGGGGTACGGAAGCAATCAGCCCCAGCATTTT; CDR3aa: CASRGYGSNQPQHF
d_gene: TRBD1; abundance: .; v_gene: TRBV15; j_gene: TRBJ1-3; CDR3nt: TGTGCCACCAGCAGAGATGCAGGGGGTGGAAACACCATATATTTT; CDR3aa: CATSRDAGGGNTIYF
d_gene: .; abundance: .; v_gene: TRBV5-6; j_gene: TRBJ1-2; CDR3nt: TGTGCCAGCAGTAGTGGTAACTATGGCTACACCTTC; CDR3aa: CASSSGNYGYTF
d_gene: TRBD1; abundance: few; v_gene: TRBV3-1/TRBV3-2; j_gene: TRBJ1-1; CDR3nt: TGTGCCAGCAGCTATCTACCGGGACAGGGTGCCACTGAAGCTTTCTTT; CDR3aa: CASSYLPGQGATEAFF
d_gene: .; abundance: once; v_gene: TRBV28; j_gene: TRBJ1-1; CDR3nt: TGTGCCACCCAGGGGCGAGGCGCTGAAGCTTTCTTT; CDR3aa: CATQGRGAEAFF
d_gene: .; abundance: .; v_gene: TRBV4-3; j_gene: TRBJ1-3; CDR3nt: TGCGCCAGCAGCCGGGGAAGCGTCGGGACACTAGGAAACACCATATATTTT; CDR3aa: CASSRGSVGTLGNTIYF
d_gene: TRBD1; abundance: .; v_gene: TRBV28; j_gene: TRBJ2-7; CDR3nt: TGTGCCAGCAGCCTTACCGGAGGACAGGGTTCCTACGAGCAGTACTTC; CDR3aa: CASSLTGGQGSYEQYF
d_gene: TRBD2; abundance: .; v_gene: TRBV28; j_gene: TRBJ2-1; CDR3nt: TGTGCCAGCAGTCTCGACCCGGGACTAGCGGGAGCGCTGAGCTCCTACAATGAGCAGTTCTTC; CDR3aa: CASSLDPGLAGALSSYNEQFF
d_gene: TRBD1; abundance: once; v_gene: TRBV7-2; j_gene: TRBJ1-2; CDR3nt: TGTGCCAGCAGCTCGTACAGGGGAACTGGCTACACCTTC; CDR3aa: CASSSYRGTGYTF
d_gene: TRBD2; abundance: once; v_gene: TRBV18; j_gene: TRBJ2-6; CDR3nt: TGTGCCAGCTCACCTCAACTAAGACTAGCGGGAGGGCCTAGGGCCAACGTCCTGACTTTC; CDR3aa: CASSPQLRLAGGPRANVLTF
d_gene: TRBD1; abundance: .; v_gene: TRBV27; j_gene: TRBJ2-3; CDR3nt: TGTGCCAGCAGTCCATACACCGGGACAGGGATCGGCGATACGCAGTATTTT; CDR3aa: CASSPYTGTGIGDTQYF
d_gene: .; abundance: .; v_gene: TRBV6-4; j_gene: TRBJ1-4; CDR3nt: TGTGCCAGCAGTGTCGGAGGAAGGACTAATGAAAAACTGTTTTTT; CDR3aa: CASSVGGRTNEKLFF
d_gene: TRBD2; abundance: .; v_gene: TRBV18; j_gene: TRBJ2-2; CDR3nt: TGTGCCAGCTCACCAGTTGGACTAGCAGCCGGGGAGCTGTTTTTT; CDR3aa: CASSPVGLAAGELFF
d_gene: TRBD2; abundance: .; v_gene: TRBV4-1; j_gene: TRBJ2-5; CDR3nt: TGCGCCAGCAGCCAAGCTAGAATAGCGGGAGTCGTGACCCAGTACTTC; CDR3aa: CASSQARIAGVVTQYF
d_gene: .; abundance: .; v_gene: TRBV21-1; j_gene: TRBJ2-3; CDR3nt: TGTGCCAGCAGCAGTGGGCCGGAGTCTAGGGGCGTCACAGATACGCAGTATTTT; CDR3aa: CASSSGPESRGVTDTQYF
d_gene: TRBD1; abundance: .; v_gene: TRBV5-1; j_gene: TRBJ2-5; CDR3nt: TGCGCCAGCAGCGCAATACAGGGGGCACGGGAGACCCAGTACTTC; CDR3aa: CASSAIQGARETQYF
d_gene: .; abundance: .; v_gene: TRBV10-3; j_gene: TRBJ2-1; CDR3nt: TGTGCCATCAGTGAGCTCAGGGGTTATGAGCAGTTCTTC; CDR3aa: CAISELRGYEQFF
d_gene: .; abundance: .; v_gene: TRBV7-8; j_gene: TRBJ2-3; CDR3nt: TGTGCCAGCAGCCGAGGGGGGACAACGAGCACAGATACGCAGTATTTT; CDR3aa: CASSRGGTTSTDTQYF
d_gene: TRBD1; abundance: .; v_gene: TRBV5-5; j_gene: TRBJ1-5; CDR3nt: TGTGCCAGCAGCTTCGGAACAGGGGCGCCTCAAAATCAGCCCCAGCATTTT; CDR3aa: CASSFGTGAPQNQPQHF
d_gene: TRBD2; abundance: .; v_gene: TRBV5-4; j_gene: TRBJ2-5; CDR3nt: TGTGCCAGCAGCTTGGGCGGGGCTAGCGGGAGGGCCGGGTCCCAGTACTTC; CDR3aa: CASSLGGASGRAGSQYF
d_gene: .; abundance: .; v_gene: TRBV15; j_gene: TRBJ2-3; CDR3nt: TGTGCCACCAGCAGATTCGGGGGGCTTGCAGATACGCAGTATTTT; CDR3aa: CATSRFGGLADTQYF
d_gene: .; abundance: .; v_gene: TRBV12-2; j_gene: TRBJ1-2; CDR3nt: TGTGCAAGTCGCTGGGGGCGTCGGGGAGGCTACACCTTC; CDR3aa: CASRWGRRGGYTF
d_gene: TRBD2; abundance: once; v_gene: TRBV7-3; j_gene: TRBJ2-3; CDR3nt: TGTGCCAGCAGCCAGAGCGGGGGGGCCTCGGATACGCAGTATTTT; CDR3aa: CASSQSGGASDTQYF
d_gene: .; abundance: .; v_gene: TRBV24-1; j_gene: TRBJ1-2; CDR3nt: TGTGCCACCAGTGGTTTCGGTACCCGGGGCTACACCTTC; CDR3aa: CATSGFGTRGYTF